This passage covers 17 T cell receptor beta chains from one sample sequenced in a study of beta chain features in type 1 diabetes. Points from the study as a whole: Moderate yet significant TCRB CDR3 shortening was seen in Type 1 diabetes patients in all four CD4+ subsets.

The entirety of the isolated RNA underwent reverse transcription, so expressed TCRB transcripts were sequenced. Method: immunoSEQ multiplex PCR; TCRdb's copy keeps in-frame clones and lacks some. The table shows about 150,000 clones, with approximately 8.1% occurring only once. These TCRs' antigens remain unknown. Sequencing was carried out using central memory CD4+ T cells from blood. These receptors came from a middle-aged woman with type 1 diabetes.

The rearrangement links TRBV25-1 to TRBJ2-7; D unresolved. This CDR3 has 14 amino acids. From germline, CDR1 is MGHDK and CDR2 SYGVNS. V gave up 3 bases and J gave up 3 bases, with 12 bases separating them. The CDR3 loop is CASSEPDTFYEQYF. The CDR3 nucleotides are TGTGCCAGCAGTGAGCCAGATACATTCTACGAGCAGTACTTC.

This clone was seen a handful of times. The chain carries TRBV28 and TRBJ1-1; D remains ambiguous. Germline CDR1 is MDHEN and CDR2 is SYDVKM. This CDR3 is 15 amino acids long. V shed 5 bases and J shed 4 bases, with 17 bases lying between them. CDR3 residues: CASSPLSIVGTEAFF. The CDR3, as DNA: TGTGCCAGCAGTCCCCTTTCGATAGTCGGCACTGAAGCTTTCTTT. Filled out from reference TRBV28 and TRBJ1-1, the complete variable domain reads DVKVTQSSRYLVKRTGEKVFLECVQDMDHENMFWYRQDPGLGLRLIYFSYDVKMKEKGDIPEGYSVSREKKERFSLILESASTNQTSMYLCASSPLSIVGTEAFFGQGTRLTVV.

The V and J genes are TRBV2 and TRBJ2-5, with D possibly matching TRBD2 (5 bases). The ends were cut back, 2 bases at V and 5 bases at J, with 6 bases in the middle. The CDR3 is 12 amino acids. Germline lookup yields CDR1 SNHLY and CDR2 FYNNEI. CDR3 loop: CASSERRETQYF. The DNA of the CDR3 is TGTGCCAGCAGTGAACGGAGGGAGACCCAGTACTTC.

V gene TRBV11-2 combines with J gene TRBJ2-5; 9 positions agree with TRBD2. In germline, CDR1 is SGHAT, CDR2 FQNNGV. The CDR3 loop spans 14 amino acids. Trimming took 1 base from V and 5 from J; bases not matched to a gene: 2. The DNA for the CDR3 is TGTGCCAGCAGCTTAGTTGCGGGGGGGGAGACCCAGTACTTC. Encoded protein: CASSLVAGGETQYF.

This clone was seen a few times. The chain links TRBV7-2 to TRBJ2-5, with D possibly being TRBD2 (5 bases). Germline V gene data show CDR1 as SGHTA and CDR2 as FQGNSA. The CDR3 totals 15 residues. With 5 bases removed from V and 2 bases from J, the gap between germline ends came to 15 bases. The CDR3 sequence: CASSPWAGRQETQYF. CDR3 nucleotides: TGTGCCAGCAGCCCCTGGGCGGGTAGGCAAGAGACCCAGTACTTC.

This clone has just a few counts. This chain uses TRBV19 with TRBJ2-3; a possible D gene is TRBD2 (5 bases). The CDR3 totals 14 residues. V was cut by 4 bases and J by 5 bases, with 13 bases left in between. CDR1 is LNHDA, CDR2 SQIVND, per germline (reference sequence). This chain's CDR3 is CASSTLYAGDTQYF. In DNA form, the CDR3 reads TGTGCCAGTAGTACCCTTTATGCGGGAGATACGCAGTATTTT.

The chain couples TRBV28 to TRBJ1-5, with TRBD1 identical over 11 bases. V lost 3 bases and J lost 7; bases outside the gene matches: 5. CDR3 length: 15 residues. Germline V CDR1 and CDR2: MDHEN, SYDVKM. The CDR3 reads CASSFGQGAGQPQHF. DNA of the CDR3: TGTGCCAGCAGTTTTGGACAGGGGGCGGGCCAGCCCCAGCATTTT.

The rearrangement joins TRBV5-4 to TRBJ2-5; TRBD2 agrees at 10 bases. From germline, CDR1 is SGHNT and CDR2 YYREEE (reference sequence). J gave up 5 bases and V 2 bases, and 6 bases lay outside the gene matches. CDR3 length equals 15 residues. The CDR3 reads CASSFKREGQETQYF. CDR3 coding DNA: TGTGCCAGCAGCTTCAAGCGGGAGGGCCAGGAGACCCAGTACTTC. The full variable domain, rest sourced from reference TRBV5-4 and TRBJ2-5, is ETGVTQSPTHLIKTRGQQVTLRCSSQSGHNTVSWYQQALGQGPQFIFQYYREEENGRGNFPPRFSGLQFPNYSSELNVNALELDDSALYLCASSFKREGQETQYFGPGTRLLVL.

This clone came up a few times. The chain uses TRBV11-3 and TRBJ2-1, with 9 bases that match TRBD1. The CDR3 is 16 amino acids. Germline assignment: CDR1 SGHNT and CDR2 YENEEA. V lost 1 base and J lost 9; bases outside the gene matches: 10. The DNA for the CDR3 is TGTGCCAGCAGCTTAGGCGGGACAGGGAGGAATACTGAGCAGTTCTTC. Its translation is CASSLGGTGRNTEQFF.

CDR3 sequence (DNA): TGTGCCAGCAGTGAAGTGGGACAGTATGGCTACACCTTC. Encoded protein: CASSEVGQYGYTF. The chain links TRBV2 to TRBJ1-2; 7 nucleotides line up with TRBD1. CDR1 SNHLY and CDR2 FYNNEI come from the germline V gene. The CDR3 has 13 amino acids. V gave up 1 base and J gave up 5 bases; unmatched junction bases: 1.

This clone was picked up a small number of times. This chain uses TRBV7-2 with TRBJ2-7, with D tentatively TRBD2 (5 bases). Germline V CDR1 and CDR2: SGHTA, FQGNSA. With 8 bases removed from V and 3 bases from J, the gap between germline ends came to 11 bases. The length of the CDR3 is 12 residues. CDR3 residues: CASRIDYYEQYF. Here the CDR3 DNA reads TGTGCCAGCCGTATCGACTACTACGAGCAGTACTTC.

This clone turned up a few times. The CDR3 DNA is TGTGCCAGCAGTTACCTAGCGGGGACCTACGAGCAGTACTTC. It encodes CASSYLAGTYEQYF. The chain is built from TRBV6-6 and TRBJ2-7, with 9 bases fitting TRBD2. CDR1 and CDR2 (germline): MNHNY, SVGAGI (reference sequence). Trimming cost V 2 bases and J 2 bases; bases outside gene matches: 1. The CDR3 spans 14 residues.

Worth noting for this clone: Distinct nucleotide sequences in the sample also encode this CDR3. The chain couples TRBV7-3 to TRBJ2-6; no firm D call. From germline, CDR1 is SGHTA and CDR2 FQGTGA. V was clipped by 5 bases and J by 0 bases, with 5 bases between them. The CDR3 is 14 residues long. The CDR3, as DNA: TGTGCCAGCAGCCCCAGCTCTGGGGCCAACGTCCTGACTTTC. Amino acids: CASSPSSGANVLTF.

This chain uses TRBV9 with TRBJ1-4; D might be TRBD1 (6 bases). V lost 4 bases to trimming and J lost 7 bases, with 17 bases between them. In germline, CDR1 is SGDLS, CDR2 YYNGEE. This CDR3 comprises 15 residues. Here the CDR3 DNA reads TGTGCCAGCAGCTCCAGAGGCAGGGGACCTGAAAAACTGTTTTTT. Its protein is CASSSRGRGPEKLFF. The entire variable domain, with the rest obtained from reference TRBV9 and TRBJ1-4, is as follows: DSGVTQTPKHLITATGQRVTLRCSPRSGDLSVYWYQQSLDQGLQFLIQYYNGEERAKGNILERFSAQQFPDLHSELNLSSLELGDSALYFCASSSRGRGPEKLFFGSGTQLSVL.

This clone appeared many times. The chain employs TRBV7-2 and TRBJ2-7, with D perhaps matching TRBD1 (6 bases). Trimming pared 6 bases from V and 4 bases from J, leaving 10 bases between. The CDR3 runs to 12 residues. Per the germline V gene, CDR1 is SGHTA and CDR2 is FQGNSA. The CDR3 coding sequence is TGTGCCAGCAGAACAGGGTTGTACGAGCAGTACTTC. Amino acids: CASRTGLYEQYF.

The chain couples TRBV14 to TRBJ2-7; D possibly corresponds to TRBD1 (6 bases). Per the germline V gene, CDR1 is SGHDN and CDR2 is FVKESK. CDR3 size: 15 residues. V lost 6 bases to trimming and J lost 5 bases, with 20 bases between them. The CDR3 nucleotides are TGTGCCAGCAGTAGTGGGGGCACTGCCGGGGACGAGCAGTACTTC. As protein: CASSSGGTAGDEQYF.

This clone was counted between two and nine times. The chain links TRBV4-3 to TRBJ1-1, with D maybe TRBD1 (5 bases). Trimming pared 1 base from V and 0 bases from J, leaving 9 bases between. The CDR3 runs to 15 residues. Germline V gene data show CDR1 as LGHNA and CDR2 as YSLEER. The DNA for the CDR3 is TGCGCCAGCAGCCAAGCGTGGGGCTTGAACACTGAAGCTTTCTTT. It translates to CASSQAWGLNTEAFF.